This TCR beta chain was recorded in a study of human T cells and chemical hapten exposure. This clonotype has more than one count but fewer than ten. Its antigen is currently unknown. TCRdb reanalysed the RACE reads using MiXCR and keeps one entry per CDR3 protein. This sample yields 95,000 to 100,000 distinct CDR3 sequences, of which roughly an eighth are seen a single time; 2% to 2.5% belongs to the top ten. Time point noted: patch test 1, 2 weeks after DPC sensitization. Treatment denoted: therapeutic diphenylcyclopropenone sensitization with weekly scalp DPC. Study conclusions and caveats: Sensitization with DPC brought no change to TCRs above 1 in 1000 in frequency.

Trimming cost V 0 bases and J 4 bases, with 15 bases left between them. The CDR3 extends over 16 amino acids. Germline lookup yields CDR1 DFQATT and CDR2 SNEGSKA (reference sequence). The source of this sequence is a woman aged 40 to 49 with alopecia areata. Some clones in this sample may be carry-over from other donors' samples. V is TRBV20-1 and J is TRBJ2-2; a possible D gene is TRBD1 (6 bases). Source: whole blood, taken in connection with sensitization to the hapten diphenylcyclopropenone (DPC). The CDR3 nucleotides read TGCAGTGCTAGAGATCCGAGACAGGACCCCACCGGGGAGCTGTTTTTT. It is translated as CSARDPRQDPTGELFF.